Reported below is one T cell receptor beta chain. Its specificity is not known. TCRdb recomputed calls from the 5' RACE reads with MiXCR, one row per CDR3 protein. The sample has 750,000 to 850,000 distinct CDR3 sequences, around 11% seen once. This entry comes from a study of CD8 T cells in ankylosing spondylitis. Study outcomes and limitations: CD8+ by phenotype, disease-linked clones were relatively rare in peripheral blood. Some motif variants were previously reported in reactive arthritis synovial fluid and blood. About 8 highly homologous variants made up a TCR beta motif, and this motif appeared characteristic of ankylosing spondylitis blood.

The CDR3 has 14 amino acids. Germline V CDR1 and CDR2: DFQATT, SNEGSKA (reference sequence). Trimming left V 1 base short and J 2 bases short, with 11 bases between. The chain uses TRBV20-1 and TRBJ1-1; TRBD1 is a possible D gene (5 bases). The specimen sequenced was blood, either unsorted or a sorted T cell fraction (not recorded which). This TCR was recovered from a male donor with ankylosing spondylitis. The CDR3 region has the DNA TGCAGTGCTAGAGTAGGGGTGGGAAACACTGAAGCTTTCTTT. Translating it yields CSARVGVGNTEAFF.